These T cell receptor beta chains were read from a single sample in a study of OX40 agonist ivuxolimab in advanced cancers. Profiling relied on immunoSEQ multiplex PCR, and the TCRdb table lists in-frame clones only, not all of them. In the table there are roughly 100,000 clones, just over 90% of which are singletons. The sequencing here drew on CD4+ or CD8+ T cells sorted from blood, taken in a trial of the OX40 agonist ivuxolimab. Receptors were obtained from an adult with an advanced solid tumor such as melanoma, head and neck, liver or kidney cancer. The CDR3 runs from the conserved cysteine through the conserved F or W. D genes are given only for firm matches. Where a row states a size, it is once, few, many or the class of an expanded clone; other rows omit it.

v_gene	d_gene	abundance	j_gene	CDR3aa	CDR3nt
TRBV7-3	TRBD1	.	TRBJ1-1	CASSTGQVNTEAFF	TGTGCCAGCAGCACTGGACAGGTCAACACTGAAGCTTTCTTT
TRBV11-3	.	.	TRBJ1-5	CASSNGGAGSNQPQHF	TGTGCCAGCAGCAACGGGGGGGCAGGTAGCAATCAGCCCCAGCATTTT
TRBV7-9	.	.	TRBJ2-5	CASSLLQTLRGETQYF	TGTGCCAGCAGCTTACTGCAAACACTTCGGGGAGAGACCCAGTACTTC
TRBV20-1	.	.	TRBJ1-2	CSATRRDGYTF	TGCAGTGCTACCAGAAGGGATGGCTACACCTTC
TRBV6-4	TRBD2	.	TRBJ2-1	CASSSTPSGGTEQFF	TGTGCCAGCAGCTCTACTCCTAGCGGGGGGACTGAGCAGTTCTTC
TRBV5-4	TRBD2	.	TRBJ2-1	CASSLELAGGNNEQFF	TGTGCCAGCAGCTTGGAACTAGCGGGGGGGAACAATGAGCAGTTCTTC
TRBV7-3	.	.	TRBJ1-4	CASSPGRGGHEKLFF	TGTGCCAGCAGCCCCGGGCGGGGGGGGCATGAAAAACTGTTTTTT
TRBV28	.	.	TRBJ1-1	CASSLAGGHNTEAFF	TGTGCCAGCAGTTTAGCGGGGGGTCATAACACTGAAGCTTTCTTT
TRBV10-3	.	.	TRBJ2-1	CAISKELEGVNEQFF	TGTGCCATCAGTAAGGAACTCGAGGGGGTCAATGAGCAGTTCTTC
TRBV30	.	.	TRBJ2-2	CAWSGTRNTGELFF	TGTGCCTGGAGTGGGACACGGAACACCGGGGAGCTGTTTTTT
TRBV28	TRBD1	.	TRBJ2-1	CASSGQVLNEQFF	TGTGCCAGCAGCGGACAGGTACTCAATGAGCAGTTCTTC
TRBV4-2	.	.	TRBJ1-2	CASSQGTTRAENYGYTF	TGTGCCAGCAGCCAAGGTACGACGAGGGCAGAAAACTATGGCTACACCTTC
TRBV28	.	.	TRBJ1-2	CASRRGAGGYTF	TGTGCCAGCAGGAGGGGGGCCGGCGGCTACACCTTC
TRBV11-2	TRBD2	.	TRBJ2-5	CASSLAGTIGAETQYF	TGTGCCAGCAGCTTAGCAGGGACTATCGGCGCAGAGACCCAGTACTTC
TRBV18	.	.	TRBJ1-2	CASSAASYEGYTF	TGTGCCAGCTCAGCAGCTTCATACGAAGGCTACACCTTC
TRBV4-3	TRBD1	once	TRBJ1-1	CASRRQGANTEAFF	TGCGCCAGCAGGCGACAGGGGGCAAACACTGAAGCTTTCTTT
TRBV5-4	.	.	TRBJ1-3	CASSLQGSSGNTIYF	TGTGCCAGCAGCTTACAAGGGAGCTCTGGAAACACCATATATTTT
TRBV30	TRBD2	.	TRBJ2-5	CAWGGRGRAQETQYF	TGTGCCTGGGGGGGGAGGGGCCGGGCCCAAGAGACCCAGTACTTC
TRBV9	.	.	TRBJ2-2	CASSVEDASRLPTGELFF	TGTGCCAGCAGCGTAGAGGATGCTAGTCGGCTACCGACCGGGGAGCTGTTTTTT
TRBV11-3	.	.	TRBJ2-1	CASSLAGRDQQFF	TGTGCCAGCAGCTTAGCAGGTCGGGACCAGCAGTTCTTC
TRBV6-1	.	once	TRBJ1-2	CASSPGARGYTF	TGTGCCAGCAGCCCCGGGGCTAGAGGCTACACCTTC
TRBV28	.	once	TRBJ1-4	CASSFQGNEKLFF	TGTGCCAGCAGTTTCCAGGGGAATGAAAAACTGTTTTTT
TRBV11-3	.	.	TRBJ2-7	CASSLDASREQYF	TGTGCCAGCAGCTTAGATGCTTCGAGGGAGCAGTACTTC
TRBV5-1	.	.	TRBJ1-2	CASSSFPGTQSNYGYTF	TGCGCCAGCAGCTCATTCCCCGGGACGCAATCTAACTATGGCTACACCTTC
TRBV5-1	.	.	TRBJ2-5	CASSLAPQGGETQYF	TGCGCCAGCAGCTTGGCGCCCCAAGGCGGAGAGACCCAGTACTTC
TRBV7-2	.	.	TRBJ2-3	CASTPRRTDTQYF	TGTGCCAGCACCCCCCGTAGGACAGATACGCAGTATTTT
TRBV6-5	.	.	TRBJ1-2	CASSEGRVGNGYTF	TGTGCCAGCAGTGAAGGAAGGGTCGGGAATGGCTACACCTTC
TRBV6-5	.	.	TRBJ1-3	CASSRRFEGNTIYF	TGTGCCAGCAGTAGACGGTTCGAGGGAAACACCATATATTTT
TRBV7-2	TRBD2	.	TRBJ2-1	CASSPGLADNEQFF	TGTGCCAGCAGCCCGGGACTAGCGGACAATGAGCAGTTCTTC
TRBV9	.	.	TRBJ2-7	CASSVDRGGYEQYF	TGTGCCAGCAGCGTAGACCGGGGCGGCTACGAGCAGTACTTC
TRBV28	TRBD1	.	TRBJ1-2	CASSPGQDYGYTF	TGTGCCAGCAGCCCAGGACAGGACTATGGCTACACCTTC
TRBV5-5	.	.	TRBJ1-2	CASSLNGYGYTF	TGTGCCAGCAGCTTGAACGGGTATGGCTACACCTTC
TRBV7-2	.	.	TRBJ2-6	CASSFTIQGLSGANVLTF	TGTGCCAGCAGCTTCACGATACAGGGTTTGTCTGGGGCCAACGTCCTGACTTTC
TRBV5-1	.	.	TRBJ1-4	CASSSGIATNEKLFF	TGCGCCAGCAGCTCGGGGATTGCAACTAATGAAAAACTGTTTTTT
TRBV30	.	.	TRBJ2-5	CAWSRGARETQYF	TGTGCCTGGAGTCGGGGGGCGCGAGAGACCCAGTACTTC
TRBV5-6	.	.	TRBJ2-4	CASSLWGRPLDIQYF	TGTGCCAGCAGCTTGTGGGGCAGGCCTCTGGACATTCAGTACTTC
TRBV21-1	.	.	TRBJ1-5	CASSKEDRGGQPQHF	TGTGCCAGCAGCAAAGAAGACAGGGGGGGGCAGCCCCAGCATTTT
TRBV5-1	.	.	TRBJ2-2	CASSMQELSGELFF	TGCGCCAGCAGCATGCAGGAATTGAGCGGGGAGCTGTTTTTT
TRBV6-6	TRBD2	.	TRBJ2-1	CASSPGTSRFF	TGTGCCAGCAGTCCCGGGACTAGCAGGTTCTTC
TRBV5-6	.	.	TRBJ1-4	CASSQQSSEKLFF	TGTGCCAGCAGCCAACAAAGTTCTGAAAAACTGTTTTTT
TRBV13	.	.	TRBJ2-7	CASSLGTTGRTYEQYF	TGTGCCAGCAGCTTAGGCACGACGGGCAGGACCTACGAGCAGTACTTC
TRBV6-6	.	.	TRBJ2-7	CASRHDNYEQYF	TGTGCCAGCAGACACGACAACTACGAGCAGTACTTC
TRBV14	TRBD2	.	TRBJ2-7	CASSGLAREQYF	TGTGCCAGCAGCGGACTAGCGAGGGAGCAGTACTTC
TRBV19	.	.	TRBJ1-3	CASSMGDRSGNTIYF	TGTGCCAGTAGTATGGGAGATCGCTCTGGAAACACCATATATTTT
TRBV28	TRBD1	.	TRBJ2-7	CASSTRTGLSYEQYF	TGTGCCAGCAGTACCCGGACAGGTCTCTCCTACGAGCAGTACTTC
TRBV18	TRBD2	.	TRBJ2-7	CASSPSGGPYEQYF	TGTGCCAGCTCACCGAGCGGGGGGCCCTACGAGCAGTACTTC
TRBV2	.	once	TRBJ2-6	CASSHFWGPGANVLTF	TGTGCCAGCAGTCATTTTTGGGGACCTGGGGCCAACGTCCTGACTTTC
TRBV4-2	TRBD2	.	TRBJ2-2	CASNGELAVTGELFF	TGTGCCAGCAATGGGGAACTAGCGGTCACCGGGGAGCTGTTTTTT
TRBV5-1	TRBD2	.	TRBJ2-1	CASSLGEGFKNEQFF	TGCGCCAGCAGCTTGGGGGAGGGCTTTAAAAATGAGCAGTTCTTC
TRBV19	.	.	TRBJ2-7	CASSTLGGFDEQYF	TGTGCCAGTAGTACCCTAGGGGGTTTTGACGAGCAGTACTTC
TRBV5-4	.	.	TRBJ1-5	CASSLGMNSNQPQHF	TGTGCCAGCAGCTTGGGGATGAATAGCAATCAGCCCCAGCATTTT
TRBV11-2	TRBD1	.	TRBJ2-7	CASSHRQGREQYF	TGTGCCAGCAGCCACCGACAGGGTAGAGAGCAGTACTTC